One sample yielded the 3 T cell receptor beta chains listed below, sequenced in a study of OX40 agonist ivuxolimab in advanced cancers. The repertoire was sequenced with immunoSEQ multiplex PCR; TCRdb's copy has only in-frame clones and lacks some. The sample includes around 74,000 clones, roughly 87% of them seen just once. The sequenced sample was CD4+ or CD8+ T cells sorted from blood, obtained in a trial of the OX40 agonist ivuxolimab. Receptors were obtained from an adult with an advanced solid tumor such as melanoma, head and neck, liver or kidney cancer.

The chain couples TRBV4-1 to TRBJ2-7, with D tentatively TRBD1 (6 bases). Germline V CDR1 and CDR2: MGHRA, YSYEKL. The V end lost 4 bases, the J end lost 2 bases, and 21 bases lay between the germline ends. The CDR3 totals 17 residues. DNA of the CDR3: TGCGCCAGCAGCCGCAAAGATCGGGACAAGGATACCTACGAGCAGTACTTC. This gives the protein CASSRKDRDKDTYEQYF.

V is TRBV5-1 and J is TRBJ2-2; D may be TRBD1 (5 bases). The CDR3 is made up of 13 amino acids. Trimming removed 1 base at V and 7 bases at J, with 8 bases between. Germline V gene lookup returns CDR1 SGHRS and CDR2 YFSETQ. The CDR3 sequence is CASSLQGDGELFF. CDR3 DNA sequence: TGCGCCAGCAGCTTGCAAGGGGACGGGGAGCTGTTTTTT.

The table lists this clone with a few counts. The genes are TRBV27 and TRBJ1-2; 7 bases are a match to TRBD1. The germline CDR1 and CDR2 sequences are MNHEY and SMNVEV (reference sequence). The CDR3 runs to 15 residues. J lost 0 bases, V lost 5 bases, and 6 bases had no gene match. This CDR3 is CASSPWDRTNYGYTF. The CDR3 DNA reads TGTGCCAGCAGTCCCTGGGACAGAACTAACTATGGCTACACCTTC.